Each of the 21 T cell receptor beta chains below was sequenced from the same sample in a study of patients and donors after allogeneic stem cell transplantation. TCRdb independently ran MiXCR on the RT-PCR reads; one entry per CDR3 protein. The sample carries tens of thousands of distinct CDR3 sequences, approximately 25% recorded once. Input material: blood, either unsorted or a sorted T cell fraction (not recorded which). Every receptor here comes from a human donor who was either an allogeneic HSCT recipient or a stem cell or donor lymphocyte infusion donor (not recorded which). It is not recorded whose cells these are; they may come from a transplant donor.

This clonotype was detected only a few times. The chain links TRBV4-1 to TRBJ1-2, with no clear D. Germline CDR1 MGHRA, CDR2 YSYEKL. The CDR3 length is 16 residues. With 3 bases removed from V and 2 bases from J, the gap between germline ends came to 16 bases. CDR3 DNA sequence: TGCGCCAGCAGCCACGCAATTACTGACCGCAACTATGGCTACACCTTC. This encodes CASSHAITDRNYGYTF.

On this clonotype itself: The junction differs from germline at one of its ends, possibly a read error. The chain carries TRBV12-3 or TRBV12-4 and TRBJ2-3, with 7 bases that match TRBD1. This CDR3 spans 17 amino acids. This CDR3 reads CASSVLLQGIFTHTQYF. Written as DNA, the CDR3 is TGTGCCAGCAGTGTTCTACTACAGGGGATATTCACACATACGCAGTATTTT.

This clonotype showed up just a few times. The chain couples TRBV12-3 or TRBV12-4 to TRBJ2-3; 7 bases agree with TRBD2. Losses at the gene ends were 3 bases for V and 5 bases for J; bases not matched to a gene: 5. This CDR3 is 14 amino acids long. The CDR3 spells CASSLGGSLDTQYF. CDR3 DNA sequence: TGTGCCAGCAGTTTGGGCGGGAGTTTAGATACGCAGTATTTT.

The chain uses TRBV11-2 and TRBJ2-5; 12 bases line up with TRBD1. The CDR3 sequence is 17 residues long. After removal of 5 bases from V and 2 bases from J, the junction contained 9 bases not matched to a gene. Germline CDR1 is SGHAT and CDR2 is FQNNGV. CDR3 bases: TGTGCCAGCAGCCCTCGGGACAGGGGGCTACGTCAAGAGACCCAGTACTTC. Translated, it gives CASSPRDRGLRQETQYF.

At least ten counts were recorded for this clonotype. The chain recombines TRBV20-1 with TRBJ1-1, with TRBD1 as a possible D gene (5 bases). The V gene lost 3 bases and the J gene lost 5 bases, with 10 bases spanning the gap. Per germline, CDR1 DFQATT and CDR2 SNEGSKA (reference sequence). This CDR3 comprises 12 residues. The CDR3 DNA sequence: TGCAGTGCTAGTCAGGGTTGGACTGAAGCTTTCTTT. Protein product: CSASQGWTEAFF.

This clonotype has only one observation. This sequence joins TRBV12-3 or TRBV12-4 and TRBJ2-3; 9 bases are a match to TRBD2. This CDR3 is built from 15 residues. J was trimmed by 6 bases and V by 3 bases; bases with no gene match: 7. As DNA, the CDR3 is TGTGCCAGCAGTTTTCAGGCGGGAGGGAGGGATACGCAGTATTTT. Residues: CASSFQAGGRDTQYF.

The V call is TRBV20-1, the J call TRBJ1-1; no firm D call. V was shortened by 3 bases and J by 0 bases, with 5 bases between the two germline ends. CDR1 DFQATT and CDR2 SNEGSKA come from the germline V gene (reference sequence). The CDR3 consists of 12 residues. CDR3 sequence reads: CSASYLNTEAFF. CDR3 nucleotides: TGCAGTGCTAGCTACTTGAACACTGAAGCTTTCTTT.

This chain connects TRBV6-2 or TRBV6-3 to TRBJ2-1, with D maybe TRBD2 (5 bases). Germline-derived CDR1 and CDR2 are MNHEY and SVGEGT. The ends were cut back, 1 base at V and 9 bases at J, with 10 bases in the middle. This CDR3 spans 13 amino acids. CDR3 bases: TGTGCCAGCAGTTACTTTACTAGAGGTGAGCAGTTCTTC. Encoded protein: CASSYFTRGEQFF.

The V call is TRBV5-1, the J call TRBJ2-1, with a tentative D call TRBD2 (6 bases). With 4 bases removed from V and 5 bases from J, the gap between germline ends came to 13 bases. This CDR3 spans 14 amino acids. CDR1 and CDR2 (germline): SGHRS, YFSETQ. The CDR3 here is CASSDISGDNEQFF. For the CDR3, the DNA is TGCGCCAGCAGCGATATTAGCGGTGACAATGAGCAGTTCTTC.

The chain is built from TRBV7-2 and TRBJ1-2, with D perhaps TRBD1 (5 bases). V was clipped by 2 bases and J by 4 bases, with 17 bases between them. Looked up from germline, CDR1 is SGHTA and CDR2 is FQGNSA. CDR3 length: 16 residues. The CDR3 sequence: CASSLRSRADLYGYTF. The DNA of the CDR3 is TGTGCCAGCAGCTTACGTTCCAGGGCAGATCTCTATGGCTACACCTTC.

This chain's CDR3 is CASSAGQGEETQYF. The CDR3 bases are TGTGCCAGCAGCGCGGGACAGGGAGAAGAGACCCAGTACTTC. V and J are TRBV3-1 and TRBJ2-5; 9 bases match TRBD1. Germline CDR1 is LGHDT and CDR2 is YNNKEL (reference sequence). J was trimmed by 3 bases and V by 5 bases; bases with no gene match: 4. The CDR3 is 14 residues long.

Here the CDR3 DNA reads TGTGCCAGCAGTTACTCACAGGGCTATGGCTACACCTTC. Amino acid sequence: CASSYSQGYGYTF. The chain recombines TRBV6-5 with TRBJ1-2, with a weak D call TRBD1 (6 bases). The germline V gene encodes CDR1 MNHEY and CDR2 SVGAGI. Trimming removed 0 bases from V and 4 bases from J, with 6 bases in between. This CDR3 has 13 amino acids.

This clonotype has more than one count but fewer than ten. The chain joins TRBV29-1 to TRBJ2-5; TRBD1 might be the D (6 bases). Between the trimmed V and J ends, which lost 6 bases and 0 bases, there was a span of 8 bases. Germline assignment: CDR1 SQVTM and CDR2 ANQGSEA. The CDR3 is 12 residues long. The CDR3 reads CSVDSYQETQYF. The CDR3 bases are TGCAGCGTGGACAGTTACCAAGAGACCCAGTACTTC.

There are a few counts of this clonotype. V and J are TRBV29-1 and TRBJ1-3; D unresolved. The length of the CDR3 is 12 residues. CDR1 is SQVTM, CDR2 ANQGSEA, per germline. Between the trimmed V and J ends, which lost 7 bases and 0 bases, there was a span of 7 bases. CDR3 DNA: TGCAGCGCAACAACCTCTGGAAACACCATATATTTT. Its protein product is CSATTSGNTIYF.

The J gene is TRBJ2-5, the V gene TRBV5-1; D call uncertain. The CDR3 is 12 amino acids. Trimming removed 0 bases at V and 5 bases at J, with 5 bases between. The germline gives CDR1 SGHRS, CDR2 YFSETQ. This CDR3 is CASSLAGETQYF. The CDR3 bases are TGCGCCAGCAGCTTGGCCGGTGAGACCCAGTACTTC.

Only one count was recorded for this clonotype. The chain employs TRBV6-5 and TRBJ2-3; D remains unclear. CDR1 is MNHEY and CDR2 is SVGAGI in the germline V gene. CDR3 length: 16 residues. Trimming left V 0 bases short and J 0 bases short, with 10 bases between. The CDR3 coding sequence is TGTGCCAGCAGTTACTCGTCGGCAGACAGCACAGATACGCAGTATTTT. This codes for CASSYSSADSTDTQYF.

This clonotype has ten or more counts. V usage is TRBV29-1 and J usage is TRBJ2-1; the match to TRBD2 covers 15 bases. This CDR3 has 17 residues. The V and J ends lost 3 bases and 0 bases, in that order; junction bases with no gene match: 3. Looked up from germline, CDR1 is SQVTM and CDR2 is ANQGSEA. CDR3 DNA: TGCAGCGTTGATGGGACTAGCGGGGGGAGCTCCTACAATGAGCAGTTCTTC. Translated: CSVDGTSGGSSYNEQFF.

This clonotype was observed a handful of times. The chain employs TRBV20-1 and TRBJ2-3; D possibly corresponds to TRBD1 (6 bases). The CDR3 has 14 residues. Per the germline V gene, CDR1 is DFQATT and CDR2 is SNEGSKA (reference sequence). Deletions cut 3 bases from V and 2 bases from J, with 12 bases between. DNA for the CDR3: TGCAGTGCTAGGGTAGGGGGTGACACAGATACGCAGTATTTT. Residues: CSARVGGDTDTQYF.

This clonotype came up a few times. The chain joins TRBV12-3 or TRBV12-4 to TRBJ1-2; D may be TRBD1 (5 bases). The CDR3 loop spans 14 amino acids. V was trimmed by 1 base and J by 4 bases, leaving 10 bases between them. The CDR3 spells CASSLEGTAYGYTF. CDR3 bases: TGTGCCAGCAGTTTAGAGGGGACTGCCTATGGCTACACCTTC.

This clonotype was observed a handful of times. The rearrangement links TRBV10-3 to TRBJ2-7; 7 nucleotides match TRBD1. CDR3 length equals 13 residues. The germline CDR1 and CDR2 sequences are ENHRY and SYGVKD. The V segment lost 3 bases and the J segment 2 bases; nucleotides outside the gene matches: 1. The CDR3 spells CAISEDRAYEQYF. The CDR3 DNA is TGTGCCATCAGTGAAGACAGGGCCTACGAGCAGTACTTC.

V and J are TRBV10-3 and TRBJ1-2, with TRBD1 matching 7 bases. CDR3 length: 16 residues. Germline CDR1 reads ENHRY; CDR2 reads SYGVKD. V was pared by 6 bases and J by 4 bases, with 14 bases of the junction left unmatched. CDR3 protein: CAISQRQGSALYGYTF. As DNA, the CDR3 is TGTGCCATCAGCCAAAGACAGGGTTCAGCTCTCTATGGCTACACCTTC.